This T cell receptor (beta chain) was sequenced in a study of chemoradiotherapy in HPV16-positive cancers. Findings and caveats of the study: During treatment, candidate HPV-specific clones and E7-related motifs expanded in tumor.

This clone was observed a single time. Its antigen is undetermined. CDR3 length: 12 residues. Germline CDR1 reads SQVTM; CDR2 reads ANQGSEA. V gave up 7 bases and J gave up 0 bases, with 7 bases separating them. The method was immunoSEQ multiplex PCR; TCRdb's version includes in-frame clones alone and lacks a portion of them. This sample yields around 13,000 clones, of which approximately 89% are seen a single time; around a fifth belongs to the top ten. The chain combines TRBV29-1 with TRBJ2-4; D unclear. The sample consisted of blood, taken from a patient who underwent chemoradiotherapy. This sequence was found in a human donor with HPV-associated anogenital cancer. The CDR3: CSAYLAKNIQYF. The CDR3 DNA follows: TGCAGCGCTTATTTAGCCAAAAACATTCAGTACTTC.